This is a list of T cell receptor beta chains from one sample in a study of vaccination effects on CD4 cells after COVID-19. Repertoires were generated with immunoSEQ multiplex PCR, while TCRdb's copy carries only in-frame clones and drops some. The sample has about 25,000 clones; around three quarters are singletons. No antigens are known for them. The sample was CD4+ T cells from PBMCs cultured with HCoV-NL63 spike peptides, taken before COVID-19 vaccination. These receptors were obtained from a human donor who received a COVID-19 vaccine. CDR3s leave out the opening cysteine and the closing phenylalanine or tryptophan.

V gene,CDR3 protein
TRBV30,AWSVQPGEETQY
TRBV2,ARGKRGDEQY
TRBV12-3/TRBV12-4,ASSEVREYGYT
TRBV7-9,ASIPQGGWLSDTEAF
TRBV7-9,ASSPQGWMNTEAF
TRBV7-9,ASSPRSTTNEKLF
TRBV3-1/TRBV3-2,ASSQEGREAF
TRBV5-1,ASSPSDRPPTEAF
TRBV11-2,ASSLTKGLADTGELF
TRBV5-4,ASSLADRGEKLF
TRBV19,ASRFYDNEQF
TRBV6-5,ASSNDNYGYT
TRBV6-1,ASSEAQDRNSPLH
TRBV19,ASSIQSQGLYSPLH
TRBV6-4,ASSDSAGGYNEQF
TRBV25-1,ASSESGPGNGYT
TRBV9,ASRAGGNTGELF
TRBV10-1,ASSESQDGSSGNTIY
TRBV11-3,ASSLDQSGSANTGELF
TRBV12-5,ASGLVQGYT
TRBV5-1,ASRGSGDYNEQF
TRBV15,ATTAGTGENQPQH
TRBV25-1,ASRGGRTSGDTQY
TRBV3-1/TRBV3-2,ASSPLPTGTNYGYT
TRBV14,ASSPQGADGYT
TRBV3-1/TRBV3-2,ASAPQENTEAF
TRBV15,ATSRDRLAGKNEQF
TRBV11-2,ASSPQTGNEQF
TRBV4-1,ASSLNSNTEAF
TRBV5-6,ASSELTGQTTAMNTEAF
TRBV7-9,ASSLEQDGNTIY
TRBV10-3,AIRPGLAVNTGELF
TRBV10-3,AISEYEGPGYGYT
TRBV10-2,ASSHSGTGAYEQY
TRBV2,ASKGENQPQH
TRBV25-1,ASSEYLGGAYAGELF
TRBV6-1,ASSEQGAGANVLT
TRBV25-1,ASSESMGGSPLH
TRBV30,AWRPYRSQGGNSPLH
TRBV5-4,ASSGKTTTGEAF
TRBV19,ASTARGTGILLLRVGGYT
TRBV10-1,ASSVQGSETQY
TRBV29-1,SVGGGQGYGYT
TRBV12-3/TRBV12-4,ASSPQAGLEAF
TRBV25-1,ASSPPGAPGNTIY
TRBV12-3/TRBV12-4,AIRGMATYGYT
TRBV12-3/TRBV12-4,ASSFSNQPQH
TRBV6-1,ASSEIQTGGYEQY
TRBV7-8,ASRPEGAGELF
TRBV9,ASSVDYLDTGELF